The sequence of this TCR beta chain was determined in a study of T-cell memory formation after mild COVID-19. Points from the study as a whole: That cross-reactive memory joined was suggested by some responding clones appearing in pre-infection memory.

This clonotype was observed a handful of times. Its target is not known. Trimming removed 2 bases from V and 3 bases from J; junction bases left unmatched: 6. The CDR3 length is 16 residues. CDR1 is KGHSH and CDR2 is LQKENI in the germline V gene. Sample barcodes and UMIs were carried by the TCR alpha and TCR beta cDNA libraries that 5'RACE generated with constant-segment primers. TCRdb ran MiXCR on the 5' RACE reads and lists one entry per CDR3 protein. Of approximately 270,000 distinct CDR3 sequences listed, about 16% are singletons. The sequenced material came from PBMCs or a T cell subset sorted from them (not recorded which). The TCR sequence derives from a man younger than 35 who had mild COVID-19 (a few samples of this study predate the infection). Cell type and time point are not known. V gene TRBV18 combines with J gene TRBJ2-3; 9 bases line up with TRBD1. The CDR3 loop reads CASSPTPTGGTDTQYF. CDR3 DNA sequence: TGTGCCAGCTCACCAACTCCGACAGGGGGGACAGATACGCAGTATTTT.